These T cell receptor beta chains were read from a single sample in a study of T-cell reconstitution after alpha-beta-depleted transplantation in children. TCRdb re-called the PCR reads with MiXCR, one entry per CDR3 protein. Of about 980,000 distinct CDR3 sequences in the sample, about 29% were seen once. The sequencing here drew on PBMCs, mostly from graft donor cells, taken 360 days after TCRalphabeta/CD19-depleted stem cell transplant. The receptors derive from a boy in the first two years of life who had a stem cell transplant for SCID, so the T cells may come from the graft donor. The CDR3 runs from the conserved cysteine through the conserved F or W. Fields, in order: J gene, D gene, V gene, clone size, CDR3 protein, CDR3 DNA. D genes are given only for firm matches. Not every row has a clone size; where given, it reads once, few, many or a size class.

j_call: TRBJ2-7
d_call: .
v_call: TRBV5-6
clone_size: many
cdr3_aa: CASSPRWGEHYEQYF
cdr3_nt: TGTGCCAGCAGCCCAAGGTGGGGTGAACACTACGAGCAGTACTTC

j_call: TRBJ2-3
d_call: .
v_call: TRBV10-3
clone_size: .
cdr3_aa: CAIGEQGGTDTQYF
cdr3_nt: TGTGCCATCGGGGAACAGGGAGGGACAGATACGCAGTATTTT

j_call: TRBJ1-4
d_call: .
v_call: TRBV25-1
clone_size: few
cdr3_aa: CASRAGKSQKLFF
cdr3_nt: TGTGCCAGCAGGGCAGGGAAATCGCAAAAACTGTTTTTT

j_call: TRBJ1-4
d_call: TRBD1
v_call: TRBV6-1
clone_size: few
cdr3_aa: CASRTSDRGITNEKLFF
cdr3_nt: TGTGCCAGCAGAACCTCCGACAGGGGGATAACTAATGAAAAACTGTTTTTT

j_call: TRBJ2-1
d_call: .
v_call: TRBV5-6
clone_size: .
cdr3_aa: CASSLQSGPYNEQFF
cdr3_nt: TGTGCCAGCAGCTTGCAAAGCGGTCCCTACAATGAGCAGTTCTTC

j_call: TRBJ2-7
d_call: TRBD1
v_call: TRBV5-1
clone_size: .
cdr3_aa: CASSSRQGSNEQYF
cdr3_nt: TGCGCCAGCAGCTCCCGACAGGGCTCCAACGAGCAGTACTTC

j_call: TRBJ1-2
d_call: .
v_call: TRBV6-1
clone_size: .
cdr3_aa: CASTLNAAYYGYTF
cdr3_nt: TGTGCCAGCACCCTAAACGCAGCCTACTATGGCTACACCTTC

j_call: TRBJ2-2
d_call: TRBD2
v_call: TRBV6-5
clone_size: many
cdr3_aa: CASSLGSGGPNTGELFF
cdr3_nt: TGTGCCAGCAGTTTGGGTAGCGGGGGCCCGAACACCGGGGAGCTGTTTTTT

j_call: TRBJ2-7
d_call: .
v_call: TRBV12-3/TRBV12-4
clone_size: few
cdr3_aa: CASSFRSDEQYF
cdr3_nt: TGTGCCAGCAGTTTTCGTTCGGACGAGCAGTACTTC

j_call: TRBJ2-3
d_call: TRBD2
v_call: TRBV7-3
clone_size: few
cdr3_aa: CASSRGLAGWDTQYF
cdr3_nt: TGTGCCAGCAGTCGAGGACTAGCGGGGTGGGATACGCAGTATTTT

j_call: TRBJ2-3
d_call: TRBD1
v_call: TRBV7-2
clone_size: few
cdr3_aa: CASSQDRAADTQYF
cdr3_nt: TGTGCCAGCAGCCAGGACAGGGCCGCAGATACGCAGTATTTT

j_call: TRBJ2-1
d_call: .
v_call: TRBV27
clone_size: .
cdr3_aa: CASSQRVASRNNEQFF
cdr3_nt: TGTGCCAGCAGTCAAAGGGTAGCGTCACGTAACAATGAGCAGTTCTTC

j_call: TRBJ1-2
d_call: TRBD1
v_call: TRBV2
clone_size: few
cdr3_aa: CASRADRENYGYTF
cdr3_nt: TGTGCCAGCAGGGCAGACAGGGAAAACTATGGCTACACCTTC

j_call: TRBJ1-6
d_call: .
v_call: TRBV5-6
clone_size: few
cdr3_aa: CASSLDRHSPLHF
cdr3_nt: TGTGCCAGCAGCTTGGACCGACATTCACCCCTCCACTTT

j_call: TRBJ2-7
d_call: TRBD2
v_call: TRBV28
clone_size: .
cdr3_aa: CASSLLGTKHYEQYF
cdr3_nt: TGTGCCAGCAGTTTGCTCGGGACTAAACACTACGAGCAGTACTTC

j_call: TRBJ2-2
d_call: TRBD1
v_call: TRBV9
clone_size: few
cdr3_aa: CASSAAGTGGTGELFF
cdr3_nt: TGTGCCAGCAGCGCCGCCGGGACAGGGGGGACCGGGGAGCTGTTTTTT

j_call: TRBJ2-7
d_call: .
v_call: TRBV28
clone_size: few
cdr3_aa: CASSLRSASGHEQYF
cdr3_nt: TGTGCCAGCAGTTTAAGGTCGGCGTCGGGCCACGAGCAGTACTTC

j_call: TRBJ2-1
d_call: .
v_call: TRBV7-9
clone_size: .
cdr3_aa: CASRYRTAGSRNEQFF
cdr3_nt: TGTGCCAGCAGATATAGGACGGCAGGTAGTCGTAATGAGCAGTTCTTC

j_call: TRBJ1-1
d_call: TRBD1
v_call: TRBV12-3/TRBV12-4
clone_size: .
cdr3_aa: CASSRWGTGNLIGTEAFF
cdr3_nt: TGTGCCAGCAGTAGGTGGGGGACAGGGAACCTTATCGGTACTGAAGCTTTCTTT

j_call: TRBJ2-7
d_call: .
v_call: TRBV6-5
clone_size: few
cdr3_aa: CASSYSRGEYEQYF
cdr3_nt: TGTGCCAGCAGTTACTCGAGGGGAGAGTACGAGCAGTACTTC

j_call: TRBJ2-1
d_call: TRBD2
v_call: TRBV13
clone_size: .
cdr3_aa: CASSLRLAASSYNEQFF
cdr3_nt: TGTGCCAGCAGCTTAAGGCTAGCGGCGAGCTCCTACAATGAGCAGTTCTTC

j_call: TRBJ2-5
d_call: .
v_call: TRBV28
clone_size: .
cdr3_aa: CASSLRAGETQYF
cdr3_nt: TGTGCCAGCAGTTTACGGGCTGGGGAGACCCAGTACTTC

j_call: TRBJ2-1
d_call: .
v_call: TRBV7-2
clone_size: .
cdr3_aa: CASSFGRGPNEQFF
cdr3_nt: TGTGCCAGCAGCTTCGGGCGGGGGCCTAATGAGCAGTTCTTC

j_call: TRBJ2-2
d_call: TRBD1
v_call: TRBV13
clone_size: .
cdr3_aa: CASSPSSGTGALTGELFF
cdr3_nt: TGTGCCAGCAGTCCATCCTCCGGGACAGGGGCCCTCACCGGGGAGCTGTTTTTT

j_call: TRBJ2-5
d_call: .
v_call: TRBV20-1
clone_size: .
cdr3_aa: CSARDLPGTLVTQYF
cdr3_nt: TGCAGTGCTAGAGATCTACCCGGGACTTTAGTGACCCAGTACTTC

j_call: TRBJ2-5
d_call: .
v_call: TRBV25-1
clone_size: few
cdr3_aa: CASSPLGQIQETQYF
cdr3_nt: TGTGCCAGCAGTCCCCTCGGACAGATACAAGAGACCCAGTACTTC

j_call: TRBJ1-6
d_call: .
v_call: TRBV20-1
clone_size: .
cdr3_aa: CSASPGPGRRSPLHF
cdr3_nt: TGCAGTGCTAGCCCAGGACCCGGGCGGAGGTCACCCCTCCACTTT

j_call: TRBJ1-3
d_call: .
v_call: TRBV7-9
clone_size: .
cdr3_aa: CASSGWDRPSGNTIYF
cdr3_nt: TGTGCCAGCAGCGGCTGGGACCGGCCCTCTGGAAACACCATATATTTT

j_call: TRBJ2-5
d_call: .
v_call: TRBV5-6
clone_size: few
cdr3_aa: CASSLLPGAETQYF
cdr3_nt: TGTGCCAGCAGCTTGTTGCCAGGGGCGGAGACCCAGTACTTC

j_call: TRBJ2-2
d_call: TRBD2
v_call: TRBV29-1
clone_size: .
cdr3_aa: CSAGPGLAVNTGELFF
cdr3_nt: TGCAGCGCCGGACCGGGACTAGCGGTGAACACCGGGGAGCTGTTTTTT

j_call: TRBJ2-7
d_call: .
v_call: TRBV15
clone_size: few
cdr3_aa: CATSRDPLGTVEGEQYF
cdr3_nt: TGTGCCACCAGCAGAGATCCTTTAGGGACAGTGGAGGGCGAGCAGTACTTC

j_call: TRBJ2-7
d_call: .
v_call: TRBV6-2/TRBV6-3
clone_size: .
cdr3_aa: CASSFHLSYEQYF
cdr3_nt: TGTGCCAGCAGTTTCCACCTCTCCTACGAGCAGTACTTC

j_call: TRBJ2-3
d_call: TRBD2
v_call: TRBV20-1
clone_size: .
cdr3_aa: CSASGALAGGIMDTQYF
cdr3_nt: TGCAGTGCTAGTGGGGCACTAGCGGGGGGTATCATGGATACGCAGTATTTT

j_call: TRBJ2-5
d_call: TRBD2
v_call: TRBV20-1
clone_size: .
cdr3_aa: CSASGGSEETQYF
cdr3_nt: TGCAGTGCTAGCGGGGGGAGCGAAGAGACCCAGTACTTC

j_call: TRBJ1-2
d_call: .
v_call: TRBV3-1
clone_size: .
cdr3_aa: CASSQPTGDGYTF
cdr3_nt: TGTGCCAGCAGCCAACCGACAGGTGATGGCTACACCTTC

j_call: TRBJ1-5
d_call: TRBD1
v_call: TRBV11-1
clone_size: .
cdr3_aa: CASSLNRGSNQPQHF
cdr3_nt: TGTGCCAGCAGCCTTAACAGGGGGAGCAATCAGCCCCAGCATTTT

j_call: TRBJ2-7
d_call: .
v_call: TRBV2
clone_size: few
cdr3_aa: CASRKQGFPYEQYF
cdr3_nt: TGTGCCAGCCGAAAGCAGGGATTCCCCTACGAGCAGTACTTC

j_call: TRBJ2-7
d_call: TRBD2
v_call: TRBV11-2
clone_size: .
cdr3_aa: CASSEGSGGSYEQYF
cdr3_nt: TGTGCCAGCAGTGAGGGGAGCGGGGGCTCCTACGAGCAGTACTTC

j_call: TRBJ1-6
d_call: .
v_call: TRBV7-9
clone_size: few
cdr3_aa: CASSFRDIHSPLHF
cdr3_nt: TGTGCCAGCAGCTTCCGGGACATACATTCACCCCTCCACTTT

j_call: TRBJ2-7
d_call: TRBD1
v_call: TRBV7-2
clone_size: .
cdr3_aa: CASSYNSGTGGWEQYF
cdr3_nt: TGTGCCAGCAGCTACAACTCCGGGACAGGGGGCTGGGAGCAGTACTTC

j_call: TRBJ2-7
d_call: TRBD2
v_call: TRBV4-2
clone_size: .
cdr3_aa: CASSQEGTSYNEQYF
cdr3_nt: TGTGCCAGCAGCCAAGAAGGGACTAGCTATAACGAGCAGTACTTC

j_call: TRBJ2-2
d_call: TRBD2
v_call: TRBV15
clone_size: many
cdr3_aa: CATSSYLGLPNTGELFF
cdr3_nt: TGTGCCACCAGCAGCTACCTGGGACTACCGAACACCGGGGAGCTGTTTTTT

j_call: TRBJ1-3
d_call: TRBD1
v_call: TRBV19
clone_size: .
cdr3_aa: CASTGQLLGNTIYF
cdr3_nt: TGTGCCAGTACGGGACAGCTCCTTGGAAACACCATATATTTT

j_call: TRBJ1-2
d_call: .
v_call: TRBV4-1
clone_size: few
cdr3_aa: CASSQVGKGLHYGYTF
cdr3_nt: TGCGCCAGCAGCCAAGTGGGTAAGGGCCTTCACTATGGCTACACCTTC

j_call: TRBJ1-2
d_call: TRBD1
v_call: TRBV28
clone_size: few
cdr3_aa: CASREQGVGNGYTF
cdr3_nt: TGTGCCAGCAGGGAACAGGGGGTGGGAAATGGCTACACCTTC